This TCR beta chain was identified during a study of blood T cell repertoires in COVID-19. Overall study context: Acute-phase and convalescent COVID-19 samples originated in the United States, Italy and Spain.

V gave up 1 base and J gave up 4 bases, with 11 bases separating them. Germline loops: CDR1 SGDLS, CDR2 YYNGEE. This CDR3 comprises 15 residues. Repertoires were generated with immunoSEQ multiplex PCR, while TCRdb's copy carries only in-frame clones and drops some. The profile covers over 85,000 clones, with 85% to 95% appearing a single time and roughly 2.2% taken by the ten largest. Sequencing used peripheral blood. This TCR came from a human donor with active COVID-19. The donor label of this sample is uncertain. The chain has TRBV9 and TRBJ1-4; D is unclear. The CDR3 here is CASSVSAALNEKLFF. CDR3 sequence (DNA): TGTGCCAGCAGCGTAAGCGCAGCACTTAATGAAAAACTGTTTTTT.